This TCR beta chain stems from a study of blood T cell repertoires in COVID-19. Study-wide context: The analysed material was cDNA or gDNA that came from T cells, B-cell-depleted T cells, or PBMCs.

The CDR3 is 15 residues long. Germline CDR1 and CDR2: MNHEY and SMNVEV (reference sequence). V gave up 2 bases and J gave up 5 bases; unmatched junction bases: 7. Study processing details: Estimation of nucleated cell counts relied on the amplification of reference gene primers. Some clones are missing from TCRdb's copy, which holds only in-frame ones; the method was immunoSEQ multiplex PCR. V and J calls and clone size are copied from that table; D and trimming were computed from the DNA. Here the sample spans about 120,000 clones, over 75% being singletons. The V call is TRBV27, the J call TRBJ2-7, with 9 positions matching TRBD1. The sample consisted of peripheral blood. The source is a man aged 45 to 65 with acute or convalescent COVID-19. CDR3 sequence (DNA): TGTGCCAGCAGTTTAAAGGGGACAGGGAACCACGAGCAGTACTTC. Translation: CASSLKGTGNHEQYF.